This T cell receptor (beta chain) emerged from a study of beta chain features in type 1 diabetes. On the study more broadly: Summed over all samples, the examined sorted cells came to 85 million to 140 million.

Every bit of the isolated RNA underwent reverse transcription, so sequencing read expressed TCRB transcripts. The repertoire was sequenced with immunoSEQ multiplex PCR; TCRdb's copy has only in-frame clones and lacks some. The sample records roughly 730,000 clones, 13% being singletons. Germline lookup yields CDR1 SEHNR and CDR2 FQNEAQ (reference sequence). V was cut by 0 bases and J by 0 bases, with 11 bases left in between. The CDR3 runs 17 residues. Study outcomes and limitations: Individuals with type 1 diabetes displayed fewer insertions and more deletions at VDJ junctions. Comparison showed that naive, central memory and Treg TCRB repertoires appeared more similar among patients than among healthy donors. All four CD4+ subsets of Type 1 diabetes patients contained TCRB CDR3s that were moderately but significantly shorter.

Points on this clone: The antigen is unknown.

This TCR was recovered from a man aged 18 to 29 with type 1 diabetes. The chain is built from TRBV7-9 and TRBJ2-2; TRBD1 might be the D (6 bases). Sample: naive CD4+ T cells from blood. CDR3 amino acids: CASSLARTETNTGELFF. As DNA, the CDR3 is TGTGCCAGCAGCTTAGCGCGGACAGAAACGAACACCGGGGAGCTGTTTTTT.